Listed below are T cell receptor beta chains from one sample, sequenced in a study of cytomegalovirus exposure and HLA in healthy donors. The method was immunoSEQ multiplex PCR; TCRdb's version includes in-frame clones alone and lacks a portion of them. The data hold about 120,000 clones, with around 90% observed a single time. The sample consisted of PBMCs. The receptors were gathered from a woman aged 18-30 years in good health and CMV-seronegative. Each CDR3 is given with its conserved first and last residue. Size is stated for part of the rows, as once, few or many counts, or as a class when the clone is expanded.

v_call: TRBV10-1; j_call: TRBJ2-2; clone_size: -; cdr3_aa: CASSPGTAGTGELFF
v_call: TRBV28; j_call: TRBJ2-7; clone_size: -; cdr3_aa: CASSLFTGEYEQYF
v_call: TRBV2; j_call: TRBJ2-2; clone_size: -; cdr3_aa: CATGTSGRTGELFF
v_call: TRBV11-2; j_call: TRBJ2-7; clone_size: once; cdr3_aa: CASSVPGQGAYEQYF
v_call: TRBV27; j_call: TRBJ2-1; clone_size: -; cdr3_aa: CASSWGVYNEQFF
v_call: TRBV4-1; j_call: TRBJ1-2; clone_size: -; cdr3_aa: CASSQDVQGNYGYTF
v_call: TRBV6-1; j_call: TRBJ2-5; clone_size: -; cdr3_aa: CATAPLAGEETQYF
v_call: TRBV5-1; j_call: TRBJ2-5; clone_size: once; cdr3_aa: CASSPGLAGSVGGETQYF
v_call: TRBV2; j_call: TRBJ2-4; clone_size: -; cdr3_aa: CASSDSGTGGTAKNIQYF
v_call: TRBV7-2; j_call: TRBJ1-1; clone_size: -; cdr3_aa: CASSASLDRGGTEAFF
v_call: TRBV5-1; j_call: TRBJ2-3; clone_size: -; cdr3_aa: CASSLTSLRGTDTQYF
v_call: TRBV7-3; j_call: TRBJ2-7; clone_size: -; cdr3_aa: CASSDGLSYEQYF
v_call: TRBV12-2; j_call: TRBJ1-5; clone_size: once; cdr3_aa: CASRSRFCGRSNQPQHF
v_call: TRBV5-1; j_call: TRBJ2-2; clone_size: -; cdr3_aa: CASSLGGQGSGELFF
v_call: TRBV19; j_call: TRBJ2-7; clone_size: -; cdr3_aa: CASRGGYEQYF
v_call: TRBV30; j_call: TRBJ2-7; clone_size: -; cdr3_aa: CAWRSLGNEQYF
v_call: TRBV5-1; j_call: TRBJ2-3; clone_size: -; cdr3_aa: CASTSSGLSTDTQYF